A single sample gave rise to the 9 T cell receptor beta chains below, sequenced in a study of blood T cell repertoires in COVID-19. Only in-frame clones appear in the TCRdb table, and some are missing; sequencing was by immunoSEQ multiplex PCR. The sample records roughly 140,000 clones, approximately 80% being singletons. The specimen was PBMCs or T cells enriched from blood (not recorded which). These TCRs come from a middle-aged woman who had recovered from COVID-19.

The rearrangement joins TRBV6-9 to TRBJ2-7; 13 nucleotides line up with TRBD2. The CDR3 runs to 17 residues. The V gene's germline CDR1 is MNHGY and CDR2 SVAAGI. J was trimmed by 3 bases and V by 2 bases; bases with no gene match: 7. The CDR3 DNA reads TGTGCCAGCAGTTATGGTTCCGGGACTAGCGGGAACTACGAGCAGTACTTC. Amino acid sequence: CASSYGSGTSGNYEQYF.

V is TRBV7-3 and J is TRBJ2-5; 7 nucleotides match TRBD2. Germline V gene data show CDR1 as SGHTA and CDR2 as FQGTGA. The V segment lost 4 bases and the J segment 1 base; nucleotides outside the gene matches: 6. The CDR3 runs 15 residues. Here the CDR3 DNA reads TGTGCCAGCAGCTCAAACGGGGGGATCCAAGAGACCCAGTACTTC. Translation: CASSSNGGIQETQYF.

This chain connects TRBV12-3 or TRBV12-4 to TRBJ1-6, with D unresolved. V was pared by 3 bases and J by 10 bases, with 10 bases between. CDR3 length: 13 amino acids. The CDR3 loop reads CASSFEGDSPLHF. CDR3 coding DNA: TGTGCCAGCAGTTTCGAGGGAGACTCACCCCTCCACTTT.

The chain employs TRBV4-1 and TRBJ2-5; D may be TRBD2 (6 bases). The V and J ends lost 4 bases and 1 base respectively, with 13 bases between them. Germline values: CDR1 MGHRA, CDR2 YSYEKL. The CDR3 runs 15 residues. The DNA for the CDR3 is TGCGCCAGCAGCCCGGCGGGGCTAGTCCAAGAGACCCAGTACTTC. Translating it yields CASSPAGLVQETQYF.

The J gene is TRBJ2-3, the V gene TRBV30, with 9 bases that match TRBD1. The V gene's germline CDR1 is GTSNPN and CDR2 SVGIG (reference sequence). There are 15 residues in the CDR3. The J segment lost 5 bases and the V segment lost 0 bases, leaving 6 bases of the junction unmatched. CDR3 DNA: TGTGCCTGGAGTGTCTTCGGGACAGGGCTAGATACGCAGTATTTT. Translated: CAWSVFGTGLDTQYF.

The V call is TRBV18, the J call TRBJ1-4; D unclear. The CDR3 has 15 amino acids. The germline gives CDR1 KGHSH, CDR2 LQKENI. The V and J ends lost 4 bases and 0 bases respectively, with 9 bases between them. The CDR3 protein is CASSRAGTTNEKLFF. The CDR3, as DNA: TGTGCCAGCTCACGGGCGGGCACAACTAATGAAAAACTGTTTTTT.

J is TRBJ1-2 and V is TRBV10-3; 7 bases line up with TRBD1. With V trimmed by 0 bases and J by 2 bases, 0 bases remained unmatched. From germline, CDR1 is ENHRY and CDR2 SYGVKD. The CDR3 runs to 14 residues. CDR3 loop: CAISESTGNYGYTF. The CDR3 DNA is TGTGCCATCAGTGAGTCGACAGGGAACTATGGCTACACCTTC.

The chain employs TRBV3-1 (or the pseudogene TRBV3-2) and TRBJ1-3; weak D call: TRBD1 (5 bases). With 6 bases removed from V and 1 base from J, the gap between germline ends came to 10 bases. This CDR3 spans 14 amino acids. The germline gives CDR1 LGHDT, CDR2 YNNKEL (reference sequence). CDR3 amino acids: CASSAGGSGNTIYF. CDR3 nucleotides: TGTGCCAGCAGTGCCGGGGGGTCTGGAAACACCATATATTTT.

A remark on this clone: Additional DNA sequences in this sample encode the identical CDR3. Here the CDR3 reads CASNALPRGGLDSYEQYF. The CDR3 bases are TGTGCCAGCAATGCCCTCCCCCGGGGGGGCCTTGACTCCTACGAGCAGTACTTC. This chain joins TRBV27 and TRBJ2-7, with 8 bases identical to TRBD2. V shed 7 bases, J shed 0 bases, and the junction held 17 bases outside the gene matches. The CDR3 extends over 18 amino acids. Germline V lookup: CDR1 MNHEY, CDR2 SMNVEV (reference sequence).